Below, 26 T cell receptor beta chains from the same sample are listed, as sequenced in a study of cytomegalovirus exposure and HLA in healthy donors. 60 Vbeta and 13 Jbeta primers were used in PCR. TCRdb's copy holds only in-frame clones and misses some; the assay was immunoSEQ multiplex PCR. The sample has about 170,000 clones, 77% seen once; the top ten hold 1.2% to 1.5%. Sequencing input: PBMCs. Receptors originate from a woman in her 30s in good health and CMV-seropositive.

The chain has TRBV5-1 and TRBJ2-7; 7 bases agree with TRBD1. V was clipped by 4 bases and J by 3 bases; unmatched bases: 13. Germline-derived CDR1 and CDR2 are SGHRS and YFSETQ. The CDR3 spans 16 residues. In DNA, the CDR3 is TGCGCCAGCAGCACCGACAGGGAATGGGGGATCTACGAGCAGTACTTC. This gives the protein CASSTDREWGIYEQYF. The full variable domain, in which reference TRBV5-1 and TRBJ2-7 provide the parts outside the CDR3, is KAGVTQTPRYLIKTRGQQVTLSCSPISGHRSVSWYQQTPGQGLQFLFEYFSETQRNKGNFPGRFSGRQFSNSRSEMNVSTLELGDSALYLCASSTDREWGIYEQYFGPGTRLTVT.

About this clone: The same CDR3 arises from other DNA sequences in this sample as well. This chain joins TRBV6-1 and TRBJ2-7, with a weak D call TRBD1 (7 bases). V shed 5 bases and J shed 5 bases, with 13 bases lying between them. CDR3 length: 13 residues. Germline V gene data show CDR1 as MNHNS and CDR2 as SASEGT. CDR3 residues: CASSLQGGNEQYF. CDR3 in DNA: TGTGCCAGCAGTTTGCAGGGGGGTAACGAGCAGTACTTC.

This clone was detected a few times. The chain combines TRBV25-1 with TRBJ2-7; possible D gene TRBD1, 5 bases. Trimming pared 3 bases from V and 3 bases from J, leaving 15 bases between. Germline V CDR1 and CDR2: MGHDK, SYGVNS. This CDR3 spans 15 amino acids. The chain's CDR3 is CASSDPQGKHYEQYF. In DNA form, the CDR3 reads TGTGCCAGCAGTGATCCCCAGGGCAAACACTACGAGCAGTACTTC.

The table lists this clone with a few counts. This sequence joins TRBV5-8 and TRBJ1-5; TRBD1 is a possible D gene (5 bases). The CDR3 length is 13 residues. Looked up from germline, CDR1 is SGHTS and CDR2 is YDEGEE. V lost 5 bases to trimming and J lost 4 bases, with 10 bases between them. CDR3 sequence: CASRVAGNQPQHF. For the CDR3, the DNA is TGTGCCAGCAGAGTGGCAGGGAATCAGCCCCAGCATTTT.

This clone came up a few times. This chain uses TRBV6-1 with TRBJ1-5, with D maybe TRBD1 (5 bases). Germline lookup yields CDR1 MNHNS and CDR2 SASEGT. This CDR3 has 11 amino acids. The V end was cut by 8 bases, the J end by 7 bases, with 9 bases between. The CDR3 bases are TGTGCCAGCGCAGGGTTCCAGCCCCAGCATTTT. Protein product: CASAGFQPQHF.

This chain joins TRBV28 and TRBJ2-6; TRBD1 matches 9 bases. This CDR3 region has 19 residues. J was trimmed by 0 bases and V by 5 bases; bases with no gene match: 11. Germline CDR1 and CDR2: MDHEN and SYDVKM. CDR3 DNA: TGTGCCAGCAGTCCCCCGGGACAGGGTCCATTCTCTGGGGCCAACGTCCTGACTTTC. This translates into CASSPPGQGPFSGANVLTF. Using reference TRBV28 and TRBJ2-6 for the parts outside the CDR3, the full variable domain is DVKVTQSSRYLVKRTGEKVFLECVQDMDHENMFWYRQDPGLGLRLIYFSYDVKMKEKGDIPEGYSVSREKKERFSLILESASTNQTSMYLCASSPPGQGPFSGANVLTFGAGSRLTVL.

J is TRBJ2-3 and V is TRBV27; tentative D call: TRBD1 (5 bases). Trimming cost V 6 bases and J 0 bases, with 13 bases left between them. The CDR3 covers 15 residues. CDR1 and CDR2 (germline): MNHEY, SMNVEV (reference sequence). The CDR3 DNA sequence: TGTGCCAGCAGGCGACAGACCGCTAGCACAGATACGCAGTATTTT. Encoded protein: CASRRQTASTDTQYF.

The CDR3 DNA follows: TGTGCCCACGGGGAGGGGGGCGAGACCCAGTACTTC. Its protein is CAHGEGGETQYF. The chain combines TRBV30 with TRBJ2-5; D perhaps matches TRBD2 (7 bases). Germline loops: CDR1 GTSNPN, CDR2 SVGIG (reference sequence). The CDR3 loop spans 12 amino acids. Trimming took off 8 bases at V and 5 bases at J, with 15 bases between the two ends.

The rearrangement links TRBV20-1 to TRBJ2-7; no firm D call. V dropped 7 bases and J dropped 0 bases, with 7 bases sitting between them. The V gene's germline CDR1 is DFQATT and CDR2 SNEGSKA (reference sequence). CDR3 size: 11 residues. This CDR3 is CSVLSSYEQYF. CDR3 nucleotide sequence: TGCAGTGTTCTTAGCTCCTACGAGCAGTACTTC.

The chain employs TRBV4-3 and TRBJ2-7; possibly TRBD1 for D (5 bases). Germline CDR1 LGHNA, CDR2 YSLEER. The V gene lost 2 bases and the J gene lost 0 bases, with 14 bases spanning the gap. The CDR3 contains 16 residues. The CDR3 nucleotides are TGCGCCAGCAGCCAAACCTTGGACATTGCCTCCTACGAGCAGTACTTC. It translates to CASSQTLDIASYEQYF.

This clone was counted a few times. Other DNA sequences from this sample encode an identical CDR3 as well. The chain combines TRBV28 with TRBJ1-2, with 7 bases that match TRBD1. Germline V lookup: CDR1 MDHEN, CDR2 SYDVKM. This CDR3 has 13 amino acids. Trimming at V came to 2 bases and at J to 4 bases, leaving 1 base not matched to a gene. Here the CDR3 reads CASSLQGGYGYTF. For the CDR3, the DNA is TGTGCCAGCAGTTTACAGGGGGGCTATGGCTACACCTTC.

J is TRBJ1-1 and V is TRBV29-1, with D hard to call. The CDR3 sequence is 13 residues long. Per the germline V gene, CDR1 is SQVTM and CDR2 is ANQGSEA. V shed 4 bases and J shed 0 bases, with 9 bases lying between them. DNA of the CDR3: TGCAGCGTTGCGAACAGCCTGAACACTGAAGCTTTCTTT. It codes for CSVANSLNTEAFF. Combining the CDR3 with reference TRBV29-1 and TRBJ1-1 gives the whole variable domain SAVISQKPSRDICQRGTSLTIQCQVDSQVTMMFWYRQQPGQSLTLIATANQGSEATYESGFVIDKFPISRPNLTFSTLTVSNMSPEDSSIYLCSVANSLNTEAFFGQGTRLTVV.

The chain carries TRBV11-3 and TRBJ2-1, with 15 nucleotides matching TRBD2. V trimming: 5 bases; J trimming: 2 bases; junction bases outside the gene matches: 7. The CDR3 sequence is 18 residues long. Germline V gene lookup returns CDR1 SGHNT and CDR2 YENEEA. The CDR3 nucleotides are TGTGCCAGCAGCCCAGGGACTAGCGGGAGGTATGCCTACAATGAGCAGTTCTTC. It specifies CASSPGTSGRYAYNEQFF. Drawing the rest from reference TRBV11-3 and TRBJ2-1, the complete variable domain is EAGVVQSPRYKIIEKKQPVAFWCNPISGHNTLYWYLQNLGQGPELLIRYENEEAVDDSQLPKDRFSAERLKGVDSTLKIQPAELGDSAVYLCASSPGTSGRYAYNEQFFGPGTRLTVL.

The chain is built from TRBV11-3 and TRBJ1-6, with D possibly TRBD1 on 6 matching bases. This CDR3 is 15 amino acids long. V dropped 5 bases and J dropped 6 bases, with 14 bases sitting between them. The germline V gene encodes CDR1 SGHNT and CDR2 YENEEA. The CDR3 sequence is CASSEATGPNSPLHF. The CDR3 coding sequence is TGTGCCAGCAGCGAAGCAACAGGGCCTAATTCACCCCTCCACTTT.

V and J are TRBV5-8 and TRBJ2-3, with 9 bases that match TRBD1. CDR3 size: 16 residues. Germline V gene lookup returns CDR1 SGHTS and CDR2 YDEGEE. The V segment lost 4 bases and the J segment 8 bases; nucleotides outside the gene matches: 14. The DNA for the CDR3 is TGTGCCAGCAGCGGGACAGGGTATTCCGGCGTTACTACGCAGTATTTT. It encodes CASSGTGYSGVTTQYF.

The genes are TRBV7-8 and TRBJ1-5; the D gene is possibly TRBD1 (5 bases). This CDR3 is built from 17 residues. Germline V gene sequence: CDR1 SGHVS, CDR2 FQNEAQ. V lost 4 bases and J 0 bases, leaving 16 bases between the germline ends. This CDR3 reads CASSSLGGPYSNQPQHF. CDR3 bases: TGTGCCAGCAGCTCACTCGGGGGACCGTATAGCAATCAGCCCCAGCATTTT. Full variable domain (rest looked up from reference TRBV7-8 and TRBJ1-5): GAGVSQSPRYKVAKRGQDVALRCDPISGHVSLFWYQQALGQGPEFLTYFQNEAQLDKSGLPSDRFFAERPEGSVSTLKIQRTQQEDSAVYLCASSSLGGPYSNQPQHFGDGTRLSIL.

The chain couples TRBV11-2 to TRBJ1-5, with D perhaps matching TRBD1 (5 bases). V dropped 0 bases and J dropped 2 bases, with 14 bases sitting between them. CDR3 length: 17 amino acids. Germline CDR1 reads SGHAT; CDR2 reads FQNNGV. CDR3: CASSLDRGITGNQPQHF. The CDR3, as DNA: TGTGCCAGCAGCTTAGATCGGGGGATCACGGGCAATCAGCCCCAGCATTTT.

This chain joins TRBV9 and TRBJ1-5, with TRBD1 matching over 7 bases. The CDR3 is 15 amino acids. The V segment lost 5 bases and the J segment 1 base; nucleotides outside the gene matches: 6. Germline values: CDR1 SGDLS, CDR2 YYNGEE. CDR3 bases: TGTGCCAGCAGTGCTACAGGGGCCAGCAATCAGCCCCAGCATTTT. It is translated as CASSATGASNQPQHF. Drawing the rest from reference TRBV9 and TRBJ1-5, the complete variable domain is DSGVTQTPKHLITATGQRVTLRCSPRSGDLSVYWYQQSLDQGLQFLIQYYNGEERAKGNILERFSAQQFPDLHSELNLSSLELGDSALYFCASSATGASNQPQHFGDGTRLSIL.

The V call is TRBV27, the J call TRBJ2-7; 7 nucleotides line up with TRBD1. Germline values: CDR1 MNHEY, CDR2 SMNVEV (reference sequence). The length of the CDR3 is 14 residues. V was pared by 5 bases and J by 0 bases, with 4 bases of the junction left unmatched. CDR3 sequence: CASSAGTASYEQYF. The CDR3 DNA sequence: TGTGCCAGCAGTGCCGGGACAGCCTCCTACGAGCAGTACTTC.

This sequence joins TRBV5-4 and TRBJ2-2, with a tentative D call TRBD1 (7 bases). CDR1 is SGHNT, CDR2 YYREEE, per germline (reference sequence). Trimming removed 3 bases at V and 7 bases at J, with 16 bases between. This CDR3 is 15 amino acids long. The CDR3 is CASSSRQGGFGELFF. The CDR3 bases are TGTGCCAGCAGCTCAAGACAGGGAGGTTTCGGGGAGCTGTTTTTT.

V gene TRBV30 combines with J gene TRBJ1-3, with 8 bases identical to TRBD1. V lost 5 bases and J lost 0; bases outside the gene matches: 6. This CDR3 spans 15 amino acids. Germline V lookup: CDR1 GTSNPN, CDR2 SVGIG (reference sequence). The CDR3 DNA follows: TGTGCCTGGGAGCCTACAGGGGGCTCTGGAAACACCATATATTTT. Residues: CAWEPTGGSGNTIYF. The full variable domain, its missing parts supplied by reference TRBV30 and TRBJ1-3, is SQTIHQWPATLVQPVGSPLSLECTVEGTSNPNLYWYRQAAGRGLQLLFYSVGIGQISSEVPQNLSASRPQDRQFILSSKKLLLSDSGFYLCAWEPTGGSGNTIYFGEGSWLTVV.

This chain links TRBV30 with TRBJ2-7; 9 nucleotides line up with TRBD2. The CDR3 extends over 13 amino acids. Per the germline V gene, CDR1 is GTSNPN and CDR2 is SVGIG (reference sequence). The trim removed 5 bases at V and 0 bases at J, leaving 2 bases unmatched. This CDR3 is CAWGSGSSYEQYF. In nucleotides, the CDR3 is TGTGCCTGGGGTAGCGGGAGCTCCTACGAGCAGTACTTC.

This clone was observed a few times. V is TRBV7-9 and J is TRBJ2-1, with 9 bases lining up with TRBD2. Germline V gene sequence: CDR1 SEHNR, CDR2 FQNEAQ (reference sequence). There are 14 residues in the CDR3. V dropped 3 bases and J dropped 7; count of bases not matched to a gene: 4. CDR3 in amino acids: CASSFSGSGNEQFF. The CDR3 nucleotides are TGTGCCAGCAGCTTTAGCGGGAGCGGAAATGAGCAGTTCTTC.

In DNA form, the CDR3 reads TGTGCCAGCAGCCCAGGACAGCTTGCACAGCCCCAGCATTTT. Protein product: CASSPGQLAQPQHF. This chain uses TRBV5-6 with TRBJ1-5; D is possibly TRBD1 (6 bases). V lost 4 bases to trimming and J lost 7 bases, with 15 bases between them. Germline CDR1 and CDR2: SGHDT and YYEEEE. This CDR3 spans 14 amino acids.

This chain uses TRBV7-3 with TRBJ2-1; 8 nucleotides agree with TRBD2. V lost 2 bases and J lost 8; bases outside the gene matches: 14. Per the germline V gene, CDR1 is SGHTA and CDR2 is FQGTGA. This CDR3 has 17 residues. The CDR3 is CASSLSTLGLAGDEQFF. CDR3 DNA: TGTGCCAGCAGCTTATCGACTTTGGGGCTAGCGGGCGATGAGCAGTTCTTC.

A few counts support this clone. The genes are TRBV9 and TRBJ2-3, with TRBD2 as a possible D gene (6 bases). Trimming stripped 2 bases from V and 0 bases from J, with 13 bases between. In germline, CDR1 is SGDLS, CDR2 YYNGEE. This CDR3 has 16 amino acids. The CDR3 DNA sequence: TGTGCCAGCAGCGTCCGGAGCGGGTTTAGCACAGATACGCAGTATTTT. This translates into CASSVRSGFSTDTQYF. Filled out from reference TRBV9 and TRBJ2-3, the complete variable domain reads DSGVTQTPKHLITATGQRVTLRCSPRSGDLSVYWYQQSLDQGLQFLIQYYNGEERAKGNILERFSAQQFPDLHSELNLSSLELGDSALYFCASSVRSGFSTDTQYFGPGTRLTVL.